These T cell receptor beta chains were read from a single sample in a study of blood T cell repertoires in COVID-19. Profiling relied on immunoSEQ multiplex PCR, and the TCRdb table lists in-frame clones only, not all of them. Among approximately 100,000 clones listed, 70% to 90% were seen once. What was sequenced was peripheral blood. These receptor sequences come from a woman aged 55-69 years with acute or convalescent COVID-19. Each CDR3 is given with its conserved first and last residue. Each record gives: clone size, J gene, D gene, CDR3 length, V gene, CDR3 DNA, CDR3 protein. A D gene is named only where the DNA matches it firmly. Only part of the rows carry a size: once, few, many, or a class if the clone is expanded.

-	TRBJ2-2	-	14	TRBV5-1	TGCGCCAGCAGCTTGGAGCATATAACCGGGGAGCTGTTTTTT	CASSLEHITGELFF
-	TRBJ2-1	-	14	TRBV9	TGTGCCAGCAGCGTAGGCGGCAGATACAATGAGCAGTTCTTC	CASSVGGRYNEQFF
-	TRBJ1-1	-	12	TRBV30	TGTGCGCTGGATCTGGACAATCTGGGGTCTTTCTTT	CALDLDNLGSFF
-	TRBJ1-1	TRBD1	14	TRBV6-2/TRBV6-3	TGTGCCAGCAGTCCCCTGGGACAGGGCCCCAGAGCTTTCTTT	CASSPLGQGPRAFF
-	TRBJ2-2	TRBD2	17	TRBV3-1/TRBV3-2	TGTGCCAGCAGCCAGAAGGTACTAGCGGGGATCACCGGGGAGCTGTTTTTT	CASSQKVLAGITGELFF
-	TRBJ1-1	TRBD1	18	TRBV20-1	TGCAGTGCTAGTCAACCGAACCACAGACAGGGGGCTGGGACTGAAGCTTTCTTT	CSASQPNHRQGAGTEAFF
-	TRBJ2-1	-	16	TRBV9	TGTGCCAGCAGCGCCCGGGGGGCGGGGTCCTACAATGAGCAGTTCTTC	CASSARGAGSYNEQFF
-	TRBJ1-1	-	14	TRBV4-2	TGTGCCAGCAGCCTACCCTCCGGGGGTACTGAAGCTTTCTTT	CASSLPSGGTEAFF
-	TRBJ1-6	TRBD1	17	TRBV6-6	TGTGCCAGCAGTCTCACGAACGAGCCAGGGGGAATTTCACCCCTCCACTTT	CASSLTNEPGGISPLHF
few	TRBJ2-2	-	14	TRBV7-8	TGTGCCAGCAGCCCCCGACTGGGCACCGGGGAGCTGTTTTTT	CASSPRLGTGELFF
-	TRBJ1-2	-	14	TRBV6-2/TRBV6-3	TGTGCCAGCAGTTACTCGGGGGCTCTCTATGGCTACACCTTC	CASSYSGALYGYTF
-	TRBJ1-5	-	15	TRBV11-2	TGTGCCAGCAGCTTCGCGGGAATTCGCAATCAGCCCCAGCATTTT	CASSFAGIRNQPQHF
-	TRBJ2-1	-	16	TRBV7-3	TGTGCCAGCAGCTTATTTAGCGGAGCGTCCTACAATGAGCAGTTCTTC	CASSLFSGASYNEQFF
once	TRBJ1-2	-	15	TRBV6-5	TGTGCCAGCAGTAACACAGGGACCCGTAACTATGGCTACACCTTC	CASSNTGTRNYGYTF
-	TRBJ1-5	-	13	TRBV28	TGTGCCAGCAGGTTACGGGTCAATCAGCCCCAGCATTTT	CASRLRVNQPQHF
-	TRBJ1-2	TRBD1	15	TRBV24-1	TGTGCCACCAGTGACCCCAGGACAGGGGGCTATGGCTACACCTTC	CATSDPRTGGYGYTF
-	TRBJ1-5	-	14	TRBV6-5	TGTGCCAGCAGGGAGGGGTCGGGTGGACAGCCCCAGCATTTT	CASREGSGGQPQHF
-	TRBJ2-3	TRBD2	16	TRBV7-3	TGTGCCAGCAGCTCCGGACTAGCGGGAGGTTTAGATACGCAGTATTTT	CASSSGLAGGLDTQYF
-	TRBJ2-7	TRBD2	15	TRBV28	TGTGCCAGCACCACGACCTTCGGGAGGGGTTACGAGCAGTACTTC	CASTTTFGRGYEQYF
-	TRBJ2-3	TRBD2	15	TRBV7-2	TGTGCCAGCAGCCTTCCCGGGAGGGCCGAAGGTACGCAGTATTTT	CASSLPGRAEGTQYF
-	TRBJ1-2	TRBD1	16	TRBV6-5	TGTGCCAGCAGTTCCATACAGGGGGGCGCTAACTATGGCTACACCTTC	CASSSIQGGANYGYTF
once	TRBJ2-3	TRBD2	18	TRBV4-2	TGTGCCAGCAGCCCGCGACTAGCGGGAGGTGCGAACACAGATACGCAGTATTTT	CASSPRLAGGANTDTQYF
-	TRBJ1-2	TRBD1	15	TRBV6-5	TGTGCCAGCAGTAAGACAGGGGCTTTTAACTATGGCTACACCTTC	CASSKTGAFNYGYTF
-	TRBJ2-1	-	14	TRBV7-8	TGTGCCAGCAGCTTAGCTTCCCCGTACAATGAGCAGTTCTTC	CASSLASPYNEQFF
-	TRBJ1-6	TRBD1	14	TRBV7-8	TGTGCCAGCAGCCCACAGGGGGTAGGGTCACCCCTCCACTTT	CASSPQGVGSPLHF
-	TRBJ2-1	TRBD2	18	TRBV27	TGTGCCAGCAGCCTGGGACTAGCGGGGATTAGCTCCTACAATGAGCAGTTCTTC	CASSLGLAGISSYNEQFF
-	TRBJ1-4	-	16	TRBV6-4	TGTGCCAGCAGTGATGCAGGGGCTGCAACTAATGAAAAACTGTTTTTT	CASSDAGAATNEKLFF
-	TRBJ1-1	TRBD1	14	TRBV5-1	TGCGCCAGCAGCTCGGAGGGGGCGGACACTGAAGCTTTCTTT	CASSSEGADTEAFF
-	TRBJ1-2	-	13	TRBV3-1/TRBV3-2	TGTGCCAGCAGCCAAGTCGATTCGGGAGGCTACACCTTC	CASSQVDSGGYTF
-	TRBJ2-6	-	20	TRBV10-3	TGTGCCATCAGTGAGCATGACACACTTGCACGGCCTGTTGGGGCCAACGTCCTGACTTTC	CAISEHDTLARPVGANVLTF
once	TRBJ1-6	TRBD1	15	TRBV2	TGTGCCAGCAGTCCCGGGACAGGGGACAATTCACCCCTCCACTTT	CASSPGTGDNSPLHF
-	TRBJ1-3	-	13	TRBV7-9	TGTGCCAGCAGCGAGGGATTCGGAAACACCATATATTTT	CASSEGFGNTIYF
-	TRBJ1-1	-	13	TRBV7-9	TGTGCCAGCAGCTCGTCGGGGGGCCTAGAAGCTTTCTTT	CASSSSGGLEAFF
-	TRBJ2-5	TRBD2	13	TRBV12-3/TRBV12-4	TGTGCCAGCAAGGGACTACTACAAGAGACCCAGTACTTC	CASKGLLQETQYF
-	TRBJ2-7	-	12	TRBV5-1	TGCGCCAGCAGCCGGGGAACTTTCGAGCAGTACTTC	CASSRGTFEQYF
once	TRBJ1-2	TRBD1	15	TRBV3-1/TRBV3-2	TGTGCCAGCAGCCCCTCCGGGGACAGGTTCTATGGCTACACCTTC	CASSPSGDRFYGYTF
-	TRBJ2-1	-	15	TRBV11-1	TGTGCCAGCAGCCTCTCACTAGAATCCTCGAATGAGCAGTTCTTC	CASSLSLESSNEQFF
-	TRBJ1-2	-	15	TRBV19	TGTGCCAGTAGTATAGCGGGAAGGCAGAACTATGGCTACACCTTC	CASSIAGRQNYGYTF
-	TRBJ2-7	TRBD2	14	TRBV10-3	TGTGCCATCGCAGCTTCTAGCGGGATATACGAGCAGTACTTC	CAIAASSGIYEQYF
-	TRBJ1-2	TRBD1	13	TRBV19	TGTGCCAGTAGGACTGGGACAGGGGATGGCTACACCTTC	CASRTGTGDGYTF
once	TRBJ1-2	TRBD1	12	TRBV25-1	TGTGCCAGCAGTGGGACAGGGGATGGCTACACCTTC	CASSGTGDGYTF
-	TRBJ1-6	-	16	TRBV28	TGTGCCAGCAGTTTACTTGCGAGCTCCTATAATTCACCCCTCCACTTT	CASSLLASSYNSPLHF
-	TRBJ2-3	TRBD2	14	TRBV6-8	TGTGCCAGCAGAACTAGCGGGAGCACAGATACGCAGTATTTT	CASRTSGSTDTQYF
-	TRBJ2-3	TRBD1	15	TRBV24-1	TGTGCCACCAGTGATACCGGGACAGGGGTGGGTACGCAGTATTTT	CATSDTGTGVGTQYF
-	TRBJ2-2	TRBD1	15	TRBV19	TGTGCCAGTGGGTGGGGCAGGGGGCAAACCGGGGAGCTGTTTTTT	CASGWGRGQTGELFF
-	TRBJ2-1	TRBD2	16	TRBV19	TGTGCCAGTAGTAACATTCTAGCGGGAGTTGAGGTTGAGCAGTTCTTC	CASSNILAGVEVEQFF
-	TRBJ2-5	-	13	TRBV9	TGTGCCAGCAGCGTCGGGGGACAAGAGACCCAGTACTTC	CASSVGGQETQYF
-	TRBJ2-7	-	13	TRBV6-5	TGTGCCAGCAGTTACCCGGGTACCTACGAGCAGTACTTC	CASSYPGTYEQYF